Each of the 10 T cell receptor beta chains below was sequenced from the same sample in a study of blood T cells in healthy people across ages. The authors ran a second PCR of roughly 6 to 12 cycles using a sample-barcoded 5' primer and a J-beta primer mix. TCRdb processed the 5' RACE reads anew with MiXCR; each CDR3 protein has one entry. The data show about 1.7 million distinct CDR3 sequences, roughly 27% seen once. The sequenced sample consisted of blood. Receptors were obtained from a woman in her 30s in good health.

The chain couples TRBV2 to TRBJ2-7, with 9 bases fitting TRBD1. This CDR3 region has 15 residues. Per germline, CDR1 SNHLY and CDR2 FYNNEI. V trimming: 3 bases; J trimming: 6 bases; junction bases outside the gene matches: 9. The CDR3 DNA follows: TGTGCCAGCAGTGAGAGTTGGGGACAGGGATGCGAGCAGTACTTC. Amino acid sequence: CASSESWGQGCEQYF.

Details on this clonotype: The CDR3 does not close with the conserved phenylalanine or tryptophan, likely indicating a read error. The chain is built from TRBV7-3 and TRBJ2-5; D is possibly TRBD2 (6 bases). Germline V lookup: CDR1 SGHTA, CDR2 FQGTGA. Between the trimmed V and J ends, which lost 5 bases and 2 bases, there was a span of 15 bases. CDR3 length: 15 amino acids. CDR3 DNA: TGTGCCAGCAGCCTCGCGGGGCTACCTCAAGAGACCCAGTACTAC. It specifies CASSLAGLPQETQYY.

This clonotype came up many times. The V call is TRBV6-5, the J call TRBJ2-7, with TRBD1 matching over 9 bases. CDR1 is MNHEY and CDR2 is SVGAGI in the germline V gene. The CDR3 runs to 16 residues. The V gene end was trimmed by 0 bases and the J gene end by 2 bases; junction bases not matched to a gene: 5. This chain's CDR3 is CASSYSSGTGPYEQYF. The CDR3 DNA follows: TGTGCCAGCAGTTACTCTTCCGGGACAGGGCCCTACGAGCAGTACTTC.

This clonotype occurred a few times. The genes are TRBV20-1 and TRBJ2-1; the match to TRBD2 covers 8 bases. After removal of 5 bases from V and 6 bases from J, the junction contained 9 bases not matched to a gene. The CDR3 is made up of 14 amino acids. Germline V gene lookup returns CDR1 DFQATT and CDR2 SNEGSKA (reference sequence). The CDR3: CSAGASGYLNEQFF. The CDR3 region has the DNA TGCAGTGCTGGGGCTAGCGGGTATCTCAATGAGCAGTTCTTC.

This clonotype was seen just once. The CDR3 ends on some other residue instead of the conserved phenylalanine or tryptophan, so this is likely a read error. The chain carries TRBV13 and TRBJ2-7, with 9 bases that match TRBD1. CDR1 and CDR2 (germline): PRHDT, FYEKMQ (reference sequence). The CDR3 contains 15 residues. With 3 bases clipped from V and 0 bases from J, the junction kept 3 bases outside the gene matches. CDR3 in DNA: TGTGCCAGCAGCTTCGGACAGGGGACCTCCTACGAGCAGTACTGC. This codes for CASSFGQGTSYEQYC.

The DNA of the CDR3 is TGCGCCAGCAGCTTGGGCGGGACAGGGAGAGGGTACAATGAGCAGTTCTTC. Its translation: CASSLGGTGRGYNEQFF. The chain has TRBV5-1 and TRBJ2-1, with 9 positions matching TRBD1. The CDR3 sequence is 17 residues long. V was clipped by 0 bases and J by 4 bases; unmatched bases: 8. CDR1 is SGHRS, CDR2 YFSETQ, per germline.

V and J are TRBV4-3 and TRBJ1-2; 9 nucleotides match TRBD1. After removal of 4 bases from V and 6 bases from J, the junction contained 18 bases not matched to a gene. The germline CDR1 and CDR2 sequences are LGHNA and YSLEER. The CDR3 has 18 amino acids. Here the CDR3 reads CASSRLGGQGFVKDGYTF. DNA for the CDR3: TGCGCCAGCAGCCGCTTGGGGGGACAGGGTTTCGTCAAAGATGGCTACACCTTC.

CDR3 amino acids: CSARDQDTQYF. The CDR3 DNA is TGCAGTGCTAGAGACCAAGATACGCAGTATTTT. The chain joins TRBV20-1 to TRBJ2-3, with D unclear. Trimming removed 0 bases at V and 5 bases at J, with 3 bases between. Looked up from germline, CDR1 is DFQATT and CDR2 is SNEGSKA (reference sequence). The CDR3 is 11 amino acids.

As regards this clonotype: This may be a read error, as it is one base from a much larger clone. CDR3 sequence (DNA): TGTGCCAGCAGCGACGACTCAAGTTATGGGGGGCAGTACTTC. Its translation: CASSDDSSYGGQYF. V usage is TRBV7-2 and J usage is TRBJ2-5; possibly TRBD2 for D (6 bases). The CDR3 covers 14 residues. V lost 5 bases and J 11 bases, leaving 21 bases between the germline ends. Germline loops: CDR1 SGHTA, CDR2 FQGNSA.

This clonotype has a handful of counts. V and J are TRBV6-5 and TRBJ2-2; 7 bases line up with TRBD2. The CDR3 sequence is 13 residues long. Unmatched junction bases numbered 7, after V lost 2 bases and J lost 13 bases. Germline lookup yields CDR1 MNHEY and CDR2 SVGAGI. The CDR3 DNA reads TGTGCCAGCAGTTACGGTCCGTCGGGAGGGCTGTTTTTT. It translates to CASSYGPSGGLFF.